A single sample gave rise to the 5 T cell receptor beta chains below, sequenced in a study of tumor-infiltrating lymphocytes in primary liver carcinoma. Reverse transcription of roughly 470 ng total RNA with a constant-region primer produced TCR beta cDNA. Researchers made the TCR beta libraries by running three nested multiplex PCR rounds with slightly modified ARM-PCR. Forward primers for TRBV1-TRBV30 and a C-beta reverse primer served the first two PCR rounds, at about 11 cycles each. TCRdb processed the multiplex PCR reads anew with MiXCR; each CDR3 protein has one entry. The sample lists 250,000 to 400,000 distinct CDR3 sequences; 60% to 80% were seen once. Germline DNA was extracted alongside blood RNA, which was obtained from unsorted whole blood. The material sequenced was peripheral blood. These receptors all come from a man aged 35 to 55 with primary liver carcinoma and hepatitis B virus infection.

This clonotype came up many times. The CDR3 reads CASSSDRNRGNQPQHF. The DNA for the CDR3 is TGTGCCAGCAGTTCGGACAGGAATCGTGGCAATCAGCCCCAGCATTTT. The J gene is TRBJ1-5, the V gene TRBV12-3 or TRBV12-4; 7 nucleotides agree with TRBD1. V trimming: 4 bases; J trimming: 2 bases; junction bases outside the gene matches: 8. This CDR3 spans 16 amino acids.

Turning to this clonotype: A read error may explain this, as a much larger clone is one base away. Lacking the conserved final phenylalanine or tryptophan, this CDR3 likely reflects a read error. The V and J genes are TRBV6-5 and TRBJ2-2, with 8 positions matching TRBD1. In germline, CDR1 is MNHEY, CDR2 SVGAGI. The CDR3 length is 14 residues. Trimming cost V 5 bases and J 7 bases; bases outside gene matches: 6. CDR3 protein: CASSGQGRDGELFS. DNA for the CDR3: TGTGCCAGCAGTGGACAGGGACGTGACGGGGAGCTGTTTTCT.

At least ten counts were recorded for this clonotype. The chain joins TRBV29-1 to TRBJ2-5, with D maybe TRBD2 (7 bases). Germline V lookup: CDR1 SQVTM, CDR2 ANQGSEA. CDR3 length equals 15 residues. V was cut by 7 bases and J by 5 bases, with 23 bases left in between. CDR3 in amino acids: CSAPEGPGGGETQYF. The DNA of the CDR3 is TGCAGCGCCCCTGAAGGGCCGGGGGGCGGCGAGACCCAGTACTTC.

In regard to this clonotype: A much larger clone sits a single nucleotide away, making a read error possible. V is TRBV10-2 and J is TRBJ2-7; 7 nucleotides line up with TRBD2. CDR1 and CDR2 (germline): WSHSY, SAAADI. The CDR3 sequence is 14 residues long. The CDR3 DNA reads TGCGTCAGCAGTCCTGCGGGAGATGGATACGAGCAGTACTTC. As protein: CVSSPAGDGYEQYF.

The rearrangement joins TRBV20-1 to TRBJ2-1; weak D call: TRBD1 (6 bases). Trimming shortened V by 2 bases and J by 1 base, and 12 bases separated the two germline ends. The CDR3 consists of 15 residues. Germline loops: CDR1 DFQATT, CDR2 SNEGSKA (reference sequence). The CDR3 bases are TGCAGTGCTAGACAGGGGCCTACTTCCTACAATGAGCAGTTCTTC. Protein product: CSARQGPTSYNEQFF.